This T cell receptor beta chain is from a study of cytomegalovirus exposure and HLA in healthy donors (TCRdb year 2017). The study in broad terms: An earlier analysis of some 500 of the donors reported approximately 300 Gb of sequence data and some 120 million unique TCR beta sequences from roughly 200 million T cells. An early release covering some 640 HLA-typed donors comprised 300 to 350 gigabases of sequencing data and 85 million or so unique TCR sequences. Of the approximately 400 genotyped donors, 81% fell in the genetic ancestry cluster associated with self-reported Caucasian donors. The aim of the study was to test whether cataloging public T cell receptors could identify signatures of past pathogen exposure. The study profiled the T cell repertoires of hundreds of subjects by immunosequencing and related them to cytomegalovirus serostatus. In addition to the first cohort of several hundred subjects, a separate validation cohort of 120 different subjects was used. To predict cytomegalovirus infection status, the study brought together high-throughput TCR immunosequencing, statistical association of individual TCRs with disease status, and machine learning. A later analysis re-analyzed previously published TCR beta repertoires from roughly 690 donors and added high-resolution HLA genotyping to study TCR occurrence patterns. The later analysis used no new phenotypic data to find candidate immune exposures, relying instead on TCR beta sequences and their occurrence across donors. To decide whether each TCR beta V gene segment behaved as functional or pseudogenic, an earlier analysis of 587 of the donors relied on high-throughput TCR beta sequencing. Donor age, sex, ethnicity and CMV serostatus were collected together with the repertoire data. Genome-wide SNP genotypes for about 65% of the roughly 670 donors were used in a later genetic analysis, which treated that subset as a discovery cohort. All discovery cohort repertoires had been generated on a single sequencing platform. HLA typing covered class I and class II loci at four-digit resolution. The number of donors typed differed by locus, with about 620-630 for A, B, C, DRB1 and DQB1, roughly 520 for DQA1, about 610 for DPA1, and roughly 450 for DPB1. Several DR-DQ haplotypes were treated as single units for association and clustering because of strong linkage in the cohort. Among almost 400 genotyped donors of the cohort, an average of around 240,000 unique TCR beta nucleotide sequences were sequenced per donor, around a sixth of them non-productive. General study outcomes and caveats: The presence/absence analyses assumed that sequencing depth was roughly uniform across donors, and that assumption may not be true. A later genetic analysis reported fewer N-insertions in productive TCRs among donors in an Asian-associated ancestry cluster than the roughly 700-donor mean. The classifier was reported to diagnose cytomegalovirus status with high specificity and sensitivity in both the original and validation cohorts. The cohort was sequenced for TCR beta chains only, and without alpha or paired-chain data the features that could be detected were limited. A group of highly shared sequence variants was considered likely to be a technical artifact of the sequencing pipeline. Most TCR sequences were observed very rarely across donors, whereas some public TCRs were present in many individuals. A later analysis found that most CMV-associated TCR beta chains appeared HLA-restricted, with HLA associations seemingly driven largely by CMV exposure. For the cohort, immune exposure information was limited to CMV serostatus. A further reported finding was that TCR beta sequences accurately predicted the HLA-A and HLA-B alleles for most subjects in the first cohort. In a later analysis, the rate of TCR association differed among HLA loci, with DRB1 alleles having the most associated TCRs and HLA-C alleles having the fewest. Three of the identified cytomegalovirus-associated TCR beta chains were confirmed in vitro to be specific for cytomegalovirus antigens. V-gene and J-gene trimming of TCR beta chains was associated with a missense DCLRE1C variant in a later genetic analysis, and the association was replicated in an independent cohort. The earlier analysis of 587 of the donors excluded fewer than 20 rarely observed V segments, including chromosome 9 orphons, because counts were too low. In the study, some 160 TCR beta chains were listed as associated with cytomegalovirus. In a later analysis, several top co-occurrence clusters were reported to appear linked to parvovirus B19, influenza, CMV and Epstein-Barr virus. Linkage disequilibrium might explain the correlated functional status among segregating V segments, but an unknown experimental factor could not be ruled out. According to the authors, the approach could potentially be generalized to other disease states and immunological phenotypes. Strong co-occurrence of HLA alleles, especially DR and DQ, made assigning TCR associations to individual alleles difficult. HLA typing was unavailable for some donors at each locus, so association tests used only the typed subset. In an earlier analysis of approximately 590 of the donors, most TCR beta V segments appeared in productive rearrangements about 87% or about 30% of the time, broadly matching IMGT annotations. In a later analysis, 15,000 to 20,000 TCR beta sequences were associated with specific HLA alleles at a false discovery rate of 0.05. The 87-base-pair reads could not distinguish some IMGT-functional V segments, including TRBV6-2 and TRBV6-3, so those segments were excluded. A later analysis found that HLA-associated TCR beta chains were more clonally expanded and had lower generation probabilities than equally common non-associated chains.

CDR1 and CDR2, looked up from the germline V gene, are SNHLY and FYNNEI. The CDR3 goes from the cysteine to the phenylalanine over 13 residues. The entry retains the CDR3 DNA only, 39 bases that are in frame from base 1. V loses 9 bases, J loses 4 bases, and the germline ends lie 12 bases apart. This clone has only a few counts. No cognate antigen has been identified for it. Within one base of it there is no much larger clone, and no base qualities were kept. Library preparation used the immunoSEQ multiplex PCR assay. For the multiplex PCR, a mixture combining 60 forward primers for TCR Vbeta segments and 13 reverse primers for TCR Jbeta segments was used. The CDR3 region of rearranged TCR beta genes was amplified from genomic DNA with a multiplex PCR assay. Amplified TCR beta libraries were sequenced as 87-base-pair reads on the Illumina HiSeq System. The paper's data handling went like this. In a later analysis, roughly 80 million unique TCR beta chains were counted across the 500 to 850 repertoires, and roughly 11 million of these chains were shared by at least two donors. Raw reads were error-corrected and collapsed into unique sequences with a nearest-neighbor algorithm that merged closely related sequences to remove PCR and sequencing errors. Alignment of CDR3 sequences to IMGT reference sequences was used to assign V, D and J gene segments. For a sequence to be retained, a match of at least six nucleotides was required to both a V gene segment and a J gene segment. Rearrangements were called productive when the CDR3 lacked stop codons and stayed in frame with V and J; all others were non-productive. CDR3 was defined by IMGT convention, running from the second conserved V-encoded cysteine to the conserved J-encoded phenylalanine. The earlier analysis of 587 of the donors excluded sequences that lacked an unambiguous match to a single V gene segment. In an earlier analysis of several hundred of the donors, V segments were called functional above 56.7% productive rearrangements and were called segregating when the between-donor standard deviation exceeded 5%. A statistical classification framework was developed to diagnose cytomegalovirus status using the catalog of TCR beta chain sequences. In a later analysis, TCR nucleotide sequences were compared against IMGT/GENE-DB human TR gene sequences so that V and J genes could be assigned. The TCRdist pipeline was used in a later analysis to assign CDR3 sequences and most-parsimonious VDJ recombination scenarios. In a later analysis, each TCR beta chain was defined by its CDR3 amino acid sequence together with its V-gene family, and reads lacking a unique V-gene family were excluded. As a way to deal with suspected cross-contamination and a sequencing artifact, a later analysis dropped over 550 nucleotide sequences that were highly shared and had low generation probability. For each public chain, a later analysis derived a clonal expansion index from normalized ranks of inferred template counts within each repertoire. In a later analysis, generation probabilities were computed with a VDJ recombination model fitted to out-of-frame rearrangements, and the resulting probabilities were checked against IGoR. In a later analysis, hypergeometric tests were used to score TCR-TCR, TCR-HLA and TCR-CMV co-occurrence, with a repertoire-size bias correction applied to TCR pairs. To estimate false discovery rates, a later analysis permuted the HLA or CMV assignments 20 times. A later analysis grouped co-occurring TCRs with DBSCAN, adding TCRdist sequence similarity when clustering within HLA-allele-positive subsets. Co-occurrence clustering excluded repertoires with fewer than 30,000 or more than 120,000 public chains, plus five with anomalous nucleotide sharing. Sourced from immuneACCESS, this table was stored by TCRdb with only in-frame sequences that have V and J called. A share of the clones is absent; for the studies checked, an unresolved V gene accounts for under half, and the remainder has no known explanation. The V and J calls and clone size come from that table; D and trimming were worked out from the DNA. The sample yields about 120,000 clones; roughly 9% were counted once. The top ten constitute about 6.6% of the sample.

In total, over 600 healthy bone marrow donors made up the cohort. At the time of sampling, all cohort members were nominally healthy, though unrecorded immune exposures were likely present. The donor was CMV seropositive and was included in the group of 250 to 300 seropositive cohort members. A peripheral blood sample was provided by each donor, and peripheral blood mononuclear cells were used for TCR beta sequencing. The Qiagen DNeasy Blood Extraction Kit was used to extract genomic DNA from the blood cell samples. The sequenced sample was PBMCs. This sequence was found in a woman aged 40 to 55 in good health and CMV-seropositive. Recombination linked TRBV2 to TRBJ1-4; perhaps TRBD1 is the D gene, with 5 bases matching. In nucleotides, the sequence is TGTGCCAGGCGGACATGGGGTAATGAAAAACTGTTTTTT. This yields the protein CARRTWGNEKLFF.